This T cell receptor (beta chain) emerged from a study of T cells in Graves' hyperthyroidism and ophthalmopathy. Study-level results: Ophthalmopathy and stable hyperthyroidism were told apart by a 13 V-J model.

CDR3 length: 14 amino acids. Germline V gene lookup returns CDR1 LGHDT and CDR2 YNNKEL (reference sequence). V lost 0 bases, J lost 4 bases, and 7 bases lay in between. This clonotype was counted ten times or more. Its matching antigen is unknown. Amplification of TCR beta CDR3 regions was performed using RNA transcripts as template. First-round RT-PCR with HTBI primers amplified the TCR CDR3 region. TCRdb fed the multiplex PCR reads into MiXCR, producing one record per CDR3 protein. Of around 350,000 distinct CDR3 sequences listed, around 14% were seen once; the top ten hold 9.2%. The chain has TRBV3-1 and TRBJ1-3; the D is unclear. The sample consisted of blood. The receptor was isolated from a woman in her late teens or twenties with Graves' hyperthyroidism. The CDR3 region is CASSQERGGNTIYF. CDR3 sequence (DNA): TGTGCCAGCAGCCAAGAAAGAGGGGGAAACACCATATATTTT.